The sequence of this T cell receptor (beta chain) was determined in a study of identical twins. General study results and limits: In cord blood, abundant beta clonotypes had fewer insertions; memory showed no trend. When twins shared out-of-frame alpha sequences, those sequences had excess low generation probability. The study found weaker excess twin sharing in beta out-of-frame sequences.

Trimming removed 6 bases at V and 6 bases at J, with 15 bases between. Germline-derived CDR1 and CDR2 are KGHSH and LQKENI. CDR3 length: 13 residues. In this sample, this clonotype turned up a few times. No antigen is known for it. Template switching added a universal primer site, and cDNA bore unique molecular identifiers. One entry per CDR3 protein, called by TCRdb with MiXCR from the 5' RACE reads. The sample has hundreds of thousands of distinct CDR3 sequences; 6.1% are singletons. The sequence came from a man younger than 35 in good health. Source material: naive T cells sorted from blood. V is TRBV18 and J is TRBJ2-7; D is undetermined. For the CDR3, the DNA is TGTGCCAGCTCCTCCAAATCACCCGGCGAGCAGTACTTC. Its translation: CASSSKSPGEQYF.